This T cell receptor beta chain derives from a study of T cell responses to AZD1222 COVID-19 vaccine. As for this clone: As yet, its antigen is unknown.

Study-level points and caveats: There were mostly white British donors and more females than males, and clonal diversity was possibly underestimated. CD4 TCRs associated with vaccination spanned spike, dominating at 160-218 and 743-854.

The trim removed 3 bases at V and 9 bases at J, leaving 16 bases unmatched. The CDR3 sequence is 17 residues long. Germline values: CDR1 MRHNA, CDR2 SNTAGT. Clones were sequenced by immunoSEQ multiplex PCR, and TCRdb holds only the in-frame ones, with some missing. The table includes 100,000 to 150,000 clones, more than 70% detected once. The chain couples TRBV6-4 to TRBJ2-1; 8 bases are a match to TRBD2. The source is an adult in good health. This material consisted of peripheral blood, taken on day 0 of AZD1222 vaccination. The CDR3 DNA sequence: TGTGCCAGCAGTGAGAAGGACCCCGGGACTAGTATCAGTGAGCAGTTCTTC. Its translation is CASSEKDPGTSISEQFF.